This is a list of T cell receptor beta chains from one sample in a study of regulatory T cells in long-lasting Graves disease. Using its own MiXCR run on the multiplex PCR reads, TCRdb lists one record per CDR3 protein. The table shows about 440,000 distinct CDR3 sequences, with approximately 15% occurring only once. Another study also made use of these data, one on T cells in Graves' hyperthyroidism and ophthalmopathy.

The sample in question was peripheral blood mononuclear cells (PBMCs), obtained at new diagnosis, from a patient treated with antithyroid drugs. Receptor source: a young woman with Graves disease. Each CDR3 is given with its conserved first and last residue. Fields, in order: D gene, clone size, J gene, V gene, CDR3 DNA, CDR3 protein. The D gene is left open where the match is weak. Clone size is stated in some rows and not others, as once, few, many or a class when expanded.

D gene: -
clone size: many
J gene: TRBJ1-5
V gene: TRBV6-5
CDR3 DNA: TGTGCCAGCAGTTACTCGGAGAGGCAGCCCCAGCATTTT
CDR3 protein: CASSYSERQPQHF

D gene: -
clone size: -
J gene: TRBJ1-2
V gene: TRBV30
CDR3 DNA: TGTGCCTGGAGTAATAGGGGGGAAGGCCCCTACACCTTC
CDR3 protein: CAWSNRGEGPYTF

D gene: -
clone size: many
J gene: TRBJ2-1
V gene: TRBV11-3
CDR3 DNA: TGTGCCAGCAGCTTAGTGGCGGTACTCAATGAGCAGTTCTTC
CDR3 protein: CASSLVAVLNEQFF

D gene: TRBD2
clone size: many
J gene: TRBJ2-3
V gene: TRBV20-1
CDR3 DNA: TGCAGTGCTAGACAACTAGCGGGAGGAACAGATACGCAGTATTTT
CDR3 protein: CSARQLAGGTDTQYF

D gene: -
clone size: many
J gene: TRBJ2-1
V gene: TRBV7-9
CDR3 DNA: TGTGCCAGCAGAACGGGCGGTCTTGAATACAATGAGCAGTTCTTC
CDR3 protein: CASRTGGLEYNEQFF

D gene: TRBD2
clone size: few
J gene: TRBJ2-1
V gene: TRBV9
CDR3 DNA: TGTGCCAGCAGCGTAGTAGCGGGACCACGCAATGAGCAGTTCTTC
CDR3 protein: CASSVVAGPRNEQFF

D gene: -
clone size: -
J gene: TRBJ1-1
V gene: TRBV4-2
CDR3 DNA: TGTGCCAGCAGCCCACGAGGTCCAGGAGAAGCTTTCTTT
CDR3 protein: CASSPRGPGEAFF

D gene: TRBD2
clone size: many
J gene: TRBJ2-1
V gene: TRBV28
CDR3 DNA: TGTGCCAGCAGATCACTAGCCGGGAGGTTTAATGAGCAGTTCTTC
CDR3 protein: CASRSLAGRFNEQFF

D gene: TRBD2
clone size: few
J gene: TRBJ2-5
V gene: TRBV5-6
CDR3 DNA: TGTGCCAGCAGCTTGGAGGGGTTAGCGGGTTTCCAAGAGACCCAGTACTTC
CDR3 protein: CASSLEGLAGFQETQYF

D gene: -
clone size: -
J gene: TRBJ2-5
V gene: TRBV27
CDR3 DNA: TGTGCCAGCAGTTCGCGGTCTGAAGAAGAGACCCAGTACTTC
CDR3 protein: CASSSRSEEETQYF

D gene: -
clone size: many
J gene: TRBJ2-7
V gene: TRBV30
CDR3 DNA: TGTGCCTGGAGTGTAGGAGGCTACGAGCAGTACTTC
CDR3 protein: CAWSVGGYEQYF

D gene: -
clone size: many
J gene: TRBJ2-2
V gene: TRBV11-3
CDR3 DNA: TGTGCCAGCAGCGTATTCGAGCGCCCCGGGGAGCTGTTTTTT
CDR3 protein: CASSVFERPGELFF

D gene: -
clone size: few
J gene: TRBJ1-2
V gene: TRBV4-1
CDR3 DNA: TGCGCCAGCAGCCAAGATCCCGACGGAAGCTATGGCTACACCTTC
CDR3 protein: CASSQDPDGSYGYTF

D gene: TRBD2
clone size: many
J gene: TRBJ2-1
V gene: TRBV29-1
CDR3 DNA: TGCAGCGTTGAACGGGATGCGGGGGTGAATGAGCAGTTCTTC
CDR3 protein: CSVERDAGVNEQFF

D gene: -
clone size: -
J gene: TRBJ2-1
V gene: TRBV7-2
CDR3 DNA: TGTGCCAGCAGCCCCGGGCCCTCTAGTTACTTC
CDR3 protein: CASSPGPSSYF

D gene: TRBD2
clone size: -
J gene: TRBJ2-1
V gene: TRBV7-3
CDR3 DNA: TGTGCCAGCAGCATGACTAGCGGGAGCAGTCTACATGAGCAGTTCTTC
CDR3 protein: CASSMTSGSSLHEQFF

D gene: -
clone size: many
J gene: TRBJ2-7
V gene: TRBV24-1
CDR3 DNA: TGTGCCACCAGTGAGTCGACAGGACCCTACGAGCAGTACTTC
CDR3 protein: CATSESTGPYEQYF

D gene: TRBD2
clone size: -
J gene: TRBJ2-1
V gene: TRBV24-1
CDR3 DNA: TGTGCCACCAGTGACAGCAGCGGGAGCCCCTACAATGAGCAGTTCTTC
CDR3 protein: CATSDSSGSPYNEQFF

D gene: -
clone size: once
J gene: TRBJ2-2
V gene: TRBV4-1
CDR3 DNA: TGCGCCAGCAGCCAACCCGGGAGTGCCGGGGAGCTGTTTTTT
CDR3 protein: CASSQPGSAGELFF

D gene: -
clone size: many
J gene: TRBJ2-1
V gene: TRBV4-1
CDR3 DNA: TGCGCCAGCAGCCAAGTGTCAGCTTACAATGAGCAGTTCTTC
CDR3 protein: CASSQVSAYNEQFF

D gene: -
clone size: few
J gene: TRBJ1-5
V gene: TRBV15
CDR3 DNA: TGTGCCACCAATAAGGGCCCAAGCGCCAATCAGCCCCAGCATTTT
CDR3 protein: CATNKGPSANQPQHF

D gene: TRBD2
clone size: -
J gene: TRBJ2-2
V gene: TRBV4-1
CDR3 DNA: TGCGCCAGCAGCCGCCAAGGGACTAGCGGGATTGCGGGCACCGGGGAGCTGTTTTTT
CDR3 protein: CASSRQGTSGIAGTGELFF

D gene: -
clone size: many
J gene: TRBJ1-4
V gene: TRBV3-1
CDR3 DNA: TGTGCCAGCAGCCAAGGTCTTCAGGCAGGGGCAACTAATGAAAAACTGTTTTTT
CDR3 protein: CASSQGLQAGATNEKLFF

D gene: -
clone size: few
J gene: TRBJ2-1
V gene: TRBV4-1
CDR3 DNA: TGCGCCAGCAGCCAAGTTGCCGCCCGGACCCCGTACAATGAGCAGTTCTTC
CDR3 protein: CASSQVAARTPYNEQFF

D gene: TRBD2
clone size: many
J gene: TRBJ2-1
V gene: TRBV11-3
CDR3 DNA: TGTGCCAGCAGCTTAGGGGGACTAGCGGGATTCAATGAGCAGTTCTTC
CDR3 protein: CASSLGGLAGFNEQFF

D gene: TRBD2
clone size: many
J gene: TRBJ2-5
V gene: TRBV20-1
CDR3 DNA: TGCAGCGCCGGGACTAGCGGGAGCTTGACGTACCAAGAGACCCAGTACTTC
CDR3 protein: CSAGTSGSLTYQETQYF

D gene: -
clone size: many
J gene: TRBJ1-1
V gene: TRBV12-3/TRBV12-4
CDR3 DNA: TGTGCCAGCAGTCCCGGACAGTCTGGGACTGAAGCTTTCTTT
CDR3 protein: CASSPGQSGTEAFF

D gene: -
clone size: -
J gene: TRBJ1-3
V gene: TRBV4-1
CDR3 DNA: TGCGCCAGCAGCCAACAAGGGCTAAACACCATATATTTT
CDR3 protein: CASSQQGLNTIYF

D gene: -
clone size: -
J gene: TRBJ1-6
V gene: TRBV11-3
CDR3 DNA: TGTGCCAGCAGCGTTATCGAAGGTCGTTCACCCCTCCACTTT
CDR3 protein: CASSVIEGRSPLHF

D gene: TRBD1
clone size: few
J gene: TRBJ2-2
V gene: TRBV19
CDR3 DNA: TGTGCCAGTAACCCCCGGGACAGGGGGAGGACCGGGGAGCTGTTTTTT
CDR3 protein: CASNPRDRGRTGELFF

D gene: -
clone size: many
J gene: TRBJ2-1
V gene: TRBV6-1
CDR3 DNA: TGTGCCAGCAAGGGGTACCGGGAGAGGTCCAATGAGCAGTTCTTC
CDR3 protein: CASKGYRERSNEQFF

D gene: -
clone size: -
J gene: TRBJ2-7
V gene: TRBV18
CDR3 DNA: TGTGCCAGCTCACCACCGGTTTCCTACGAGCAGTACTTC
CDR3 protein: CASSPPVSYEQYF

D gene: -
clone size: many
J gene: TRBJ1-1
V gene: TRBV28
CDR3 DNA: TGTGCCAGCAGGGACCCACGGGGGGTATCACCTGAAGCTTTCTTT
CDR3 protein: CASRDPRGVSPEAFF

D gene: TRBD2
clone size: -
J gene: TRBJ2-1
V gene: TRBV5-1
CDR3 DNA: TGCGCCAGCAGCTTGGCGGGAGGCCTCCATGAGCAGTTCTTC
CDR3 protein: CASSLAGGLHEQFF

D gene: -
clone size: -
J gene: TRBJ2-5
V gene: TRBV6-2/TRBV6-3
CDR3 DNA: TGTGCCAGCAGCCTCATTGAACTTCAGGTGGAGGAGACCCAGTACTTC
CDR3 protein: CASSLIELQVEETQYF

D gene: -
clone size: -
J gene: TRBJ1-6
V gene: TRBV10-1
CDR3 DNA: TGCGCCAGCAGTGAGTCCACGGGACCCCTCCACTTT
CDR3 protein: CASSESTGPLHF

D gene: -
clone size: -
J gene: TRBJ2-3
V gene: TRBV12-3/TRBV12-4
CDR3 DNA: TGTGCCAGCAGTCCCTTATCGGGAGCTAGCACAGATACGCAGTATTTT
CDR3 protein: CASSPLSGASTDTQYF

D gene: TRBD2
clone size: -
J gene: TRBJ2-2
V gene: TRBV24-1
CDR3 DNA: TGTGCCACCGGACTAGCGGGAGGTCCCGGGGAGCTGTTTTTT
CDR3 protein: CATGLAGGPGELFF